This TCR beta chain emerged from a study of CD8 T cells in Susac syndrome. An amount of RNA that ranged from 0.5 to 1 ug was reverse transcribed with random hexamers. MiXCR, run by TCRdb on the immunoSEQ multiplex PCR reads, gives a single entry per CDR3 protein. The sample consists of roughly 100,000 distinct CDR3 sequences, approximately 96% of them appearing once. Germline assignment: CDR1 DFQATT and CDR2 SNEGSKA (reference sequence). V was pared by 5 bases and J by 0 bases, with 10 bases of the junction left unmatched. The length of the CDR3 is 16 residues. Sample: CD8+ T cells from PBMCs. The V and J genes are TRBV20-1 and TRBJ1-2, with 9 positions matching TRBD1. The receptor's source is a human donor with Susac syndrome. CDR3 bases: TGCAGTGCTGGTCCCGGGACAGGGAAAGCTAACTATGGCTACACCTTC. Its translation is CSAGPGTGKANYGYTF.